This T cell receptor (beta chain) was captured in a study of shared clonotypes between healthy human individuals. The CDR3 covers 15 residues. V gave up 3 bases and J gave up 4 bases, with 14 bases separating them. Germline V gene lookup returns CDR1 SNHLY and CDR2 FYNNEI. Original handling: Junction-only sequences produced by ImmunoSEQ had no quality scores, so filtering differed. Some clones are missing from TCRdb's copy, which holds only in-frame ones; the method was immunoSEQ multiplex PCR. The DNA gave D and trimming, while V, J and clone size come from that table. This sample has 2 million to 2.5 million clones, with 85% to 95% found just once.

The sequence derives from a man aged 18 to 29 in good health. Some clones in this sample may be carry-over from other donors' samples. This chain uses TRBV2 with TRBJ2-3, with a possible D match to TRBD2 (6 bases). The sequencing input was naive CD4+ T cells from PBMCs. As to subset: CD45RA+ positively selected. The CDR3 loop reads CASSDVGGLSDTQYF. CDR3 nucleotides: TGTGCCAGCAGTGATGTGGGAGGACTTTCAGATACGCAGTATTTT.